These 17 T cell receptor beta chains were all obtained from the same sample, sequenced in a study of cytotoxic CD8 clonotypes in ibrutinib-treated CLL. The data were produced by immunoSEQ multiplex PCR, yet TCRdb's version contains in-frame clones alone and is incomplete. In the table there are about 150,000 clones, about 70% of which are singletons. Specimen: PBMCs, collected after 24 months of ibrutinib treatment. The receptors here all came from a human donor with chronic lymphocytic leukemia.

The CDR3 nucleotides read TGTGCCAGCAGCTTAGGTCGGGTAGGCGGGGAGCAGTACTTC. Its translation is CASSLGRVGGEQYF. This chain uses TRBV7-6 with TRBJ2-7; perhaps TRBD2 as D (5 bases). Deletions cut 1 base from V and 7 bases from J, with 14 bases between. CDR3 length equals 14 residues. The germline CDR1 and CDR2 sequences are SGHVS and FNYEAQ.

As DNA, the CDR3 is TGTGCCAGCAGTTTAGGTCCTAGCGGGAGGGCCGCCGAGCAGTACTTC. It encodes CASSLGPSGRAAEQYF. The V call is TRBV27, the J call TRBJ2-7; 12 bases are shared with TRBD2. The germline V gene encodes CDR1 MNHEY and CDR2 SMNVEV (reference sequence). The J segment lost 6 bases and the V segment lost 2 bases, leaving 8 bases of the junction unmatched. The CDR3 is 16 residues long.

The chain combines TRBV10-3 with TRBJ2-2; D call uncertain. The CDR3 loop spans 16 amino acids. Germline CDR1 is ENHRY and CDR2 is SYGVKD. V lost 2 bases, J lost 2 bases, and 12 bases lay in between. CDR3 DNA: TGTGCCATCAGTGAGCCCGGCCCGCTTAACACCGGGGAGCTGTTTTTT. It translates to CAISEPGPLNTGELFF.

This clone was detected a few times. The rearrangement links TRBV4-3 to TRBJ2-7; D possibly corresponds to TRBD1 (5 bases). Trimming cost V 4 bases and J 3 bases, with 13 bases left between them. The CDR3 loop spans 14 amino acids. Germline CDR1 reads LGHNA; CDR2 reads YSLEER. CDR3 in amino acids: CASSPHDSFYEQYF. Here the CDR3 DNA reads TGCGCCAGCAGCCCGCACGACAGCTTCTACGAGCAGTACTTC.

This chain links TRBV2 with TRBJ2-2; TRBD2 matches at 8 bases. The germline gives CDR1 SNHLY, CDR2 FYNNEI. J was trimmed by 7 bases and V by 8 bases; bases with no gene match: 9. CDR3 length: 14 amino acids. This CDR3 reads CASRGGTPGGELFF. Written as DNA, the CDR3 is TGTGCCAGCCGGGGGGGAACACCGGGCGGGGAGCTGTTTTTT. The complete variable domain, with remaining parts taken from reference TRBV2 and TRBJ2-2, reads EPEVTQTPSHQVTQMGQEVILRCVPISNHLYFYWYRQILGQKVEFLVSFYNNEISEKSEIFDDQFSVERPDGSNFTLKIRSTKLEDSAMYFCASRGGTPGGELFFGEGSRLTVL.

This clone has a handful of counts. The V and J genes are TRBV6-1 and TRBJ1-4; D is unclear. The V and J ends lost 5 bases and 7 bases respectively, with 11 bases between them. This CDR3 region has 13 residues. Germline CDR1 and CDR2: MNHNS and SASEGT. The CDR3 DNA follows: TGTGCCAGCAGTACTACCATAGGTGAAAAACTGTTTTTT. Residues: CASSTTIGEKLFF.

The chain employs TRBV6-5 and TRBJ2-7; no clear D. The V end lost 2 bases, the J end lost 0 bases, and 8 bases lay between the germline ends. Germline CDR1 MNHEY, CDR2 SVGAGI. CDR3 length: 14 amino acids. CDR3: CASSYRSNSYEQYF. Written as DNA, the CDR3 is TGTGCCAGCAGTTACAGGTCCAACTCCTACGAGCAGTACTTC.

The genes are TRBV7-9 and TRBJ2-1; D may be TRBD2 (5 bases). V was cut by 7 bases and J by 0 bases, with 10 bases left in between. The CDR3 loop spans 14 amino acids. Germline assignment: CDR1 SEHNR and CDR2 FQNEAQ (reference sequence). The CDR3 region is CASTKADSYNEQFF. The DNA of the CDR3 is TGTGCCAGCACCAAAGCGGACTCCTACAATGAGCAGTTCTTC.

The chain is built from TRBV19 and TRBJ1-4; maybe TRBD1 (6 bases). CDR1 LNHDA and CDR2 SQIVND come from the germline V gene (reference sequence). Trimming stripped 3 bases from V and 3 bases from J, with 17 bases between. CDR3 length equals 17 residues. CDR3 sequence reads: CASSISAGDRSNEKLFF. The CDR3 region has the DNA TGTGCCAGTAGTATCTCGGCAGGGGACCGGTCTAATGAAAAACTGTTTTTT.

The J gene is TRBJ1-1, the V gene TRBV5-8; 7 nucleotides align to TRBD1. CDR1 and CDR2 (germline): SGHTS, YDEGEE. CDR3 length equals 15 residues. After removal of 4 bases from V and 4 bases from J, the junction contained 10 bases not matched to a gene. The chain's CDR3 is CASSPLTGTITEAFF. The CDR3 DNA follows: TGTGCCAGCAGCCCCCTGACAGGGACCATCACTGAAGCTTTCTTT.

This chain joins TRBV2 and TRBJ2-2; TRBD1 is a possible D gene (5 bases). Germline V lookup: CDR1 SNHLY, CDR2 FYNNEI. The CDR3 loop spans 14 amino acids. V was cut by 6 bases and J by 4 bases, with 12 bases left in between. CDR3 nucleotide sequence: TGTGCCAGCAGGGGCAGGGTAGTCACCGGGGAGCTGTTTTTT. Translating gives CASRGRVVTGELFF.

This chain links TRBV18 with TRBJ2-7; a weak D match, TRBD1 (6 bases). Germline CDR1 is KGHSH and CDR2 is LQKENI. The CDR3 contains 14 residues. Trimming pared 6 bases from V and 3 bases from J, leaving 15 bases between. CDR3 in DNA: TGTGCCAGCTCTCCAGGGGTGGTCAGCTACGAGCAGTACTTC. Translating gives CASSPGVVSYEQYF.

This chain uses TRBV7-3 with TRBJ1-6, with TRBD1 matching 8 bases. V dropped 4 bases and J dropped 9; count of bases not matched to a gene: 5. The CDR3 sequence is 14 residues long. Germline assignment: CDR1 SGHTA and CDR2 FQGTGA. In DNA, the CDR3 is TGTGCCAGCAGCTCGACAGGGGAAGGTTCACCCCTCCACTTT. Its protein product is CASSSTGEGSPLHF.

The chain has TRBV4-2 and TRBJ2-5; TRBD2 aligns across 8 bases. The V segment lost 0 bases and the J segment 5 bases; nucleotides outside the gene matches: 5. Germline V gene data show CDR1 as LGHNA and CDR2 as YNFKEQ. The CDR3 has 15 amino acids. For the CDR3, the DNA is TGTGCCAGCAGCCAAGAGGGACTAGGTGGCGAGACCCAGTACTTC. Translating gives CASSQEGLGGETQYF.

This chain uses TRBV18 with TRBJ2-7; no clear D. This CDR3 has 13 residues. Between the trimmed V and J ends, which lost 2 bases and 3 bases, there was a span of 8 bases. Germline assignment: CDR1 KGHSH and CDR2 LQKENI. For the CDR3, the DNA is TGTGCCAGCTCACCATGGGAAGTCTACGAGCAGTACTTC. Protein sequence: CASSPWEVYEQYF.

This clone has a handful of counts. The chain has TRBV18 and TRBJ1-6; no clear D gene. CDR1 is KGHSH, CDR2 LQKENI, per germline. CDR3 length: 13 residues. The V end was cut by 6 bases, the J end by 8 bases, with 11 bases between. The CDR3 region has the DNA TGTGCCAGCTCCCCGGGGTCCGATTCACCCCTCCACTTT. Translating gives CASSPGSDSPLHF.

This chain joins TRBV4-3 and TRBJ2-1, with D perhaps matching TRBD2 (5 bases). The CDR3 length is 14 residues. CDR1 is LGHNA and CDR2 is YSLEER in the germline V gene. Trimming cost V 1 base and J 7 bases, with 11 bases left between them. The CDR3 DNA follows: TGCGCCAGCAGCCAAGGTCTCCCGGGGAATGAGCAGTTCTTC. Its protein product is CASSQGLPGNEQFF.